The rows below give T cell receptor beta chains drawn from one sample of a study of blood T cell repertoires in COVID-19. Some clones are missing from TCRdb's copy, which holds only in-frame ones; the method was immunoSEQ multiplex PCR. This table holds about 150,000 clones, more than 65% found once. Material: peripheral blood. Source of these receptors: a man aged 55 to 70 with acute or convalescent COVID-19. Each CDR3 is given with its conserved first and last residue. The D gene is left open where the match is weak. A row's size may be missing; if present it is once, few, many or a size class.

d_gene	abundance	v_gene	j_gene	CDR3aa	CDR3nt
NA	NA	TRBV11-2	TRBJ2-1	CASGDSTYNEQFF	TGTGCCAGCGGGGACTCAACTTACAATGAGCAGTTCTTC
TRBD2	NA	TRBV2	TRBJ2-5	CASRTWTSGLEETQYF	TGTGCCAGCAGAACTTGGACTAGCGGCCTGGAAGAGACCCAGTACTTC
TRBD2	NA	TRBV5-1	TRBJ2-5	CASSLAVGGAQETQYF	TGCGCCAGCAGCTTGGCCGTCGGGGGGGCTCAAGAGACCCAGTACTTC
NA	NA	TRBV7-8	TRBJ1-5	CASSLLRTVNQPQHF	TGTGCCAGCAGCTTATTACGGACAGTGAATCAGCCCCAGCATTTT
NA	few	TRBV1	TRBJ2-7	CTSSQRLAGGEQYF	TGCACCAGCAGCCAACGACTAGCGGGAGGCGAGCAGTACTTC
TRBD2	NA	TRBV20-1	TRBJ2-3	CSASKAGGPSTDTQYF	TGCAGTGCTAGTAAAGCGGGAGGGCCAAGCACAGATACGCAGTATTTT
NA	NA	TRBV6-6	TRBJ2-7	CASSQDSGLYEQYF	TGTGCCAGCAGTCAGGACAGTGGTCTTTACGAGCAGTACTTC
TRBD1	few	TRBV7-9	TRBJ2-1	CASSLGGTGPFF	TGTGCCAGCAGCTTAGGAGGGACAGGGCCGTTCTTC
TRBD1	NA	TRBV27	TRBJ2-7	CASSPFNLGQGTYEQYF	TGTGCCAGCAGTCCTTTCAACCTCGGACAGGGAACCTACGAGCAGTACTTC
NA	NA	TRBV7-9	TRBJ2-4	CASSPTGANIQYF	TGTGCCAGCAGCCCTACCGGTGCAAACATTCAGTACTTC
NA	few	TRBV4-2	TRBJ2-3	CASSQDSSPPDTQYF	TGTGCCAGCAGCCAAGACTCCAGTCCCCCAGATACGCAGTATTTT
NA	NA	TRBV2	TRBJ1-5	CASSDLAEDQPQHF	TGTGCCAGCAGTGACTTGGCGGAGGACCAGCCCCAGCATTTT
NA	NA	TRBV19	TRBJ1-1	CASKQNMNTEAFF	TGTGCCAGCAAACAGAACATGAACACTGAAGCTTTCTTT
NA	few	TRBV5-1	TRBJ2-3	CASSLYADTQYF	TGCGCCAGCAGCTTGTATGCAGATACGCAGTATTTT
NA	few	TRBV5-1	TRBJ1-5	CASSPAGQGNQPQHF	TGCGCCAGCAGCCCCGCAGGTCAGGGGAATCAGCCCCAGCATTTT
TRBD2	NA	TRBV11-3	TRBJ2-2	CASSFTGTSVGELFF	TGTGCCAGCAGCTTCACCGGGACTAGCGTCGGGGAGCTGTTTTTT
NA	many	TRBV7-9	TRBJ2-7	CASSEPGSPYEQYF	TGTGCCAGCAGCGAGCCCGGGTCCCCCTACGAGCAGTACTTC
TRBD2	few	TRBV27	TRBJ2-7	CASSFLLAGGGYEQYF	TGTGCCAGCAGTTTCCTCCTAGCGGGAGGTGGGTACGAGCAGTACTTC
NA	NA	TRBV7-3	TRBJ2-1	CASSPRTAGSSYNEQFF	TGTGCCAGCAGCCCTCGGACAGCGGGGAGCTCCTACAATGAGCAGTTCTTC
NA	few	TRBV6-5	TRBJ1-2	CASSYTGYGYTF	TGTGCCAGCAGTTACACGGGGTACGGCTACACCTTC
NA	once	TRBV29-1	TRBJ2-3	CSVLASYTDTQYF	TGCAGCGTTCTAGCGAGTTACACAGATACGCAGTATTTT
NA	once	TRBV4-2	TRBJ1-2	CASSQDKNNGGYTF	TGTGCCAGCAGCCAAGATAAGAATAACGGTGGCTACACCTTC
NA	few	TRBV7-9	TRBJ2-7	CASSLLGGVFNF	TGTGCCAGCAGTTTGCTGGGAGGCGTTTTTAATTTC
TRBD2	NA	TRBV6-6	TRBJ2-1	CASSSVAGVFEQFF	TGTGCCAGCAGTTCAGTAGCGGGAGTCTTTGAGCAGTTCTTC
TRBD1	NA	TRBV7-9	TRBJ1-4	CASSPGDRGNEKLFF	TGTGCCAGCAGCCCCGGAGACAGGGGAAATGAAAAACTGTTTTTT
TRBD1	NA	TRBV5-1	TRBJ2-3	CASSLDGTGEGRGQYF	TGCGCCAGCAGCTTGGACGGGACAGGGGAGGGTCGGGGGCAGTATTTT
TRBD2	NA	TRBV7-7	TRBJ2-1	CASSPGVAGGVYNEQFF	TGTGCTAGCAGCCCAGGGGTCGCGGGAGGAGTCTACAATGAGCAGTTCTTC
NA	once	TRBV27	TRBJ2-7	CASSFRITYEQYF	TGTGCCAGCAGTTTCAGGATTACCTACGAGCAGTACTTC
TRBD2	NA	TRBV7-6	TRBJ2-1	CASSLGVAGNEQFF	TGTGCCAGCAGCTTAGGGGTAGCGGGAAATGAGCAGTTCTTC
TRBD1	NA	TRBV27	TRBJ2-2	CASTGTGSHTGELFF	TGTGCCAGTACCGGGACAGGGAGTCACACCGGGGAGCTGTTTTTT
TRBD1	NA	TRBV29-1	TRBJ2-1	CSVESPRQGNNEQFF	TGCAGCGTTGAATCACCCAGACAGGGCAACAATGAGCAGTTCTTC
NA	NA	TRBV19	TRBJ2-5	CASSMLGGETQYF	TGTGCCAGTAGTATGTTAGGGGGTGAGACCCAGTACTTC
NA	NA	TRBV30	TRBJ2-3	CAWRFQSTDTQYF	TGTGCCTGGAGATTTCAGAGCACAGATACGCAGTATTTT
TRBD2	NA	TRBV6-2/TRBV6-3	TRBJ2-3	CASSYIGQAGGTQYF	TGTGCCAGCAGTTACATCGGGCAAGCGGGGGGTACGCAGTATTTT
TRBD1	NA	TRBV4-1	TRBJ1-2	CASSQDRTGFNYGYTF	TGCGCCAGCAGCCAAGATCGGACAGGGTTTAACTATGGCTACACCTTC
TRBD2	once	TRBV30	TRBJ2-1	CAWSVRLAGPSYNEQFF	TGTGCCTGGAGTGTTCGTCTAGCGGGACCGTCCTACAATGAGCAGTTCTTC
NA	NA	TRBV28	TRBJ1-2	CASSLTAYGYTF	TGTGCCAGCAGTTTAACAGCCTATGGCTACACCTTC
NA	NA	TRBV12-3/TRBV12-4	TRBJ1-1	CASMGGGGTEAFF	TGTGCCAGCATGGGGGGAGGAGGGACTGAAGCTTTCTTT
TRBD1	once	TRBV4-2	TRBJ1-2	CASSRLIRGTGVWNYGYTF	TGTGCCAGCAGCCGTCTTATTCGGGGGACAGGGGTCTGGAACTATGGCTACACCTTC
NA	NA	TRBV5-1	TRBJ2-1	CASSPVLGTNEQFF	TGCGCCAGCAGCCCGGTCCTAGGAACCAATGAGCAGTTCTTC
NA	few	TRBV5-1	TRBJ2-3	CASSLRVGTDTQYF	TGCGCCAGCAGCTTACGAGTGGGCACAGATACGCAGTATTTT
NA	NA	TRBV3-1/TRBV3-2	TRBJ1-5	CASSQAGTQPQHF	TGTGCCAGCAGCCAGGCGGGGACTCAGCCCCAGCATTTT
NA	NA	TRBV28	TRBJ1-1	CASSKNLNTEAFF	TGTGCCAGCAGCAAAAATCTGAACACTGAAGCTTTCTTT
NA	few	TRBV10-2	TRBJ1-2	CASRDRPNYGYTF	TGCGCCAGCAGGGACAGACCTAACTATGGCTACACCTTC
TRBD1	NA	TRBV27	TRBJ1-6	CASSRDSTDSPLHF	TGTGCCAGCAGCCGGGACAGCACCGATTCACCCCTCCACTTT
NA	NA	TRBV10-3	TRBJ2-7	CATSGRGYEQYF	TGTGCCACCTCGGGGAGAGGTTACGAGCAGTACTTC
NA	NA	TRBV2	TRBJ1-4	CASSTRGSNEKLFF	TGTGCCAGCTCTACCAGGGGTAGTAATGAAAAACTGTTTTTT
TRBD1	NA	TRBV4-1	TRBJ2-3	CASSPTGGTDTQYF	TGCGCCAGCAGCCCCACAGGGGGTACAGATACGCAGTATTTT
TRBD1	NA	TRBV6-5	TRBJ2-1	CASRTSGQGNNEQFF	TGTGCCAGCAGAACGTCGGGACAGGGGAACAATGAGCAGTTCTTC
NA	NA	TRBV6-8	TRBJ2-3	CASILADTQYF	TGTGCCAGCATTCTCGCAGATACGCAGTATTTT
TRBD2	NA	TRBV28	TRBJ2-7	CASSLLGLAGRVYYEQYF	TGTGCCAGCAGTTTATTGGGACTAGCGGGCCGAGTTTACTACGAGCAGTACTTC
NA	NA	TRBV5-1	TRBJ2-1	CASSGAGEQFF	TGCGCCAGCAGCGGGGCCGGGGAGCAGTTCTTC
TRBD2	NA	TRBV7-8	TRBJ2-1	CASSLEPPGGAGGRNEQFF	TGTGCCAGCAGCTTAGAGCCTCCAGGGGGAGCGGGAGGGAGGAATGAGCAGTTCTTC